The next 7 T cell receptor beta chains were all read from a single sample in a study of identical twins. One entry per CDR3 protein results from TCRdb running MiXCR on the 5' RACE reads. The table lists 1.5 million to 2 million distinct CDR3 sequences, around 33% of them singletons. Sequenced: cord blood. These receptors originate from a newborn girl in good health.

This chain uses TRBV20-1 with TRBJ1-5; D is uncertain. V lost 5 bases and J 0 bases, leaving 8 bases between the germline ends. The CDR3 spans 13 residues. Germline V gene data show CDR1 as DFQATT and CDR2 as SNEGSKA (reference sequence). The CDR3 loop is CSAGHYSNQPQHF. CDR3 DNA: TGCAGTGCTGGGCACTATAGCAATCAGCCCCAGCATTTT.

This clonotype occurred many times. The chain combines TRBV5-1 with TRBJ2-5; D gene ambiguous. The V gene lost 2 bases and the J gene lost 1 base, with 9 bases spanning the gap. The germline CDR1 and CDR2 sequences are SGHRS and YFSETQ. The CDR3 runs to 14 residues. Here the CDR3 reads CASSFRGSQETQYF. The CDR3 nucleotides are TGCGCCAGCAGCTTTCGAGGATCCCAAGAGACCCAGTACTTC.

This clonotype was detected a few times. This sequence joins TRBV7-9 and TRBJ1-2, with no clear D. The CDR3 length is 13 residues. Deletions cut 2 bases from V and 4 bases from J, with 8 bases between. Per germline, CDR1 SEHNR and CDR2 FQNEAQ (reference sequence). The CDR3: CASSLSLTYGYTF. DNA of the CDR3: TGTGCCAGCAGCTTATCCTTGACCTATGGCTACACCTTC.

A note on this clonotype: A junction end diverges from the germline sequence, so it may reflect a read error. The chain is built from TRBV12-3 or TRBV12-4 and TRBJ2-4; TRBD2 matches 10 bases. This CDR3 region has 14 residues. The CDR3 nucleotides read TGTGCCAGCAACCTAGCGGGAGCCAAAAGCATTCAGTACTTC. Protein product: CASNLAGAKSIQYF.

The rearrangement links TRBV20-1 to TRBJ1-1; D not resolved. This CDR3 comprises 14 residues. V lost 2 bases to trimming and J lost 1 base, with 11 bases between them. Germline assignment: CDR1 DFQATT and CDR2 SNEGSKA (reference sequence). The chain's CDR3 is CSARRPVGNTEAFF. In DNA form, the CDR3 reads TGCAGTGCTAGAAGGCCAGTAGGGAACACTGAAGCTTTCTTT.

The genes are TRBV27 and TRBJ1-2; 7 bases align to TRBD1. Germline loops: CDR1 MNHEY, CDR2 SMNVEV (reference sequence). V lost 6 bases, J lost 7 bases, and 11 bases stayed unmatched. The CDR3 runs to 14 residues. The CDR3 region has the DNA TGTGCCAGCAGCCCAGGGACAGCAGTTCTTGGCTACACCTTC. Translated, it gives CASSPGTAVLGYTF.

As regards this clonotype: A much larger clone is a single base away; this may be a read error. The chain is built from TRBV12-3 or TRBV12-4 and TRBJ2-1, with D possibly being TRBD2 (6 bases). Between the trimmed V and J ends, which lost 4 bases and 13 bases, there was a span of 17 bases. The CDR3 is made up of 13 amino acids. CDR3 nucleotide sequence: TGTGCCAGCAGTTCGACAGCCGGCGGGACCCAGTTCTTC. The encoded protein is CASSSTAGGTQFF.